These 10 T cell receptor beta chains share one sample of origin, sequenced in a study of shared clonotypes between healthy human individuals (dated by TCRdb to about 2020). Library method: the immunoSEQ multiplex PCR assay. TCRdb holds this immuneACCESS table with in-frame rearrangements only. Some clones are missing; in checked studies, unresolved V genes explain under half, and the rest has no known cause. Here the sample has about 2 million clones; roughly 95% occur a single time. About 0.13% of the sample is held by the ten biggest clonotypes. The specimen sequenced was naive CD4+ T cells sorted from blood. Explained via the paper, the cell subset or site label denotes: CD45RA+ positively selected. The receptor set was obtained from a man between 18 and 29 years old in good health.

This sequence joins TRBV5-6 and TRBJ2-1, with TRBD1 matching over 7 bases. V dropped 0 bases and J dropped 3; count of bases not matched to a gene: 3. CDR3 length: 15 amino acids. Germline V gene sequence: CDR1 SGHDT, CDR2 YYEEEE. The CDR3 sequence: CASSLGDRVYNEQFF. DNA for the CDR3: TGTGCCAGCAGCTTGGGAGACAGGGTCTACAATGAGCAGTTCTTC. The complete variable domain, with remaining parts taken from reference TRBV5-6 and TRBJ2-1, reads DAGVTQSPTHLIKTRGQQVTLRCSPKSGHDTVSWYQQALGQGPQFIFQYYEEEERQRGNFPDRFSGHQFPNYSSELNVNALLLGDSALYLCASSLGDRVYNEQFFGPGTRLTVL.

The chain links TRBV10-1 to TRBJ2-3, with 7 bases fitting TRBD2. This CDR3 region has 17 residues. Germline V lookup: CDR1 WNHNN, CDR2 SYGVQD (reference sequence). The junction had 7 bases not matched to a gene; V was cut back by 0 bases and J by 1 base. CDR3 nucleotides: TGCGCCAGCAGTGAGTCGTGGAGCGGGGAGGGCACAGATACGCAGTATTTT. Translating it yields CASSESWSGEGTDTQYF.

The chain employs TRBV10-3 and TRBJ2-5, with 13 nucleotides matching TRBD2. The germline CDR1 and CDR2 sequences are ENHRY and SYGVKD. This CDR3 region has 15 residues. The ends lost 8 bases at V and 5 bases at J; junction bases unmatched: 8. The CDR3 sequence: CAISPATSGGETQYF. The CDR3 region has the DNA TGTGCCATCTCACCCGCGACTAGCGGGGGGGAGACCCAGTACTTC.

In DNA form, the CDR3 reads TGTGCCAGCACCTTTGACAGGGGTGAAAAACTGTTTTTT. Its translation is CASTFDRGEKLFF. J is TRBJ1-4 and V is TRBV6-6, with TRBD1 identical over 8 bases. This CDR3 spans 13 amino acids. CDR1 MNHNY and CDR2 SVGAGI come from the germline V gene (reference sequence). After removal of 7 bases from V and 7 bases from J, the junction contained 5 bases not matched to a gene.

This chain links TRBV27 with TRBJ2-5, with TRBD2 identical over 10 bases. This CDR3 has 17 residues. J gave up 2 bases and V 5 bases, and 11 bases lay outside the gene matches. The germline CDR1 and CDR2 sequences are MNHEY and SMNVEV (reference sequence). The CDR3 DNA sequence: TGTGCCAGCAGTCTCGTAGCGGGAGGTCTCTCACAAGAGACCCAGTACTTC. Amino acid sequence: CASSLVAGGLSQETQYF.

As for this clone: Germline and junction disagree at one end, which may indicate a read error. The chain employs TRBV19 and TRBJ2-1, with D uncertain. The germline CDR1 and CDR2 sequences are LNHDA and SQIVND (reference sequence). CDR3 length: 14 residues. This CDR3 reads CASGMKGMGHPRFF. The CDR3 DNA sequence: TGTGCCAGTGGTATGAAGGGTATGGGCCACCCGCGGTTCTTC.

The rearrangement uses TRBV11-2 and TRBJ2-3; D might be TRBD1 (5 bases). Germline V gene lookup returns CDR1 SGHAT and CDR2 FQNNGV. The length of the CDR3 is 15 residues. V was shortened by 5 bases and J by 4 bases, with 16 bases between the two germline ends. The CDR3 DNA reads TGTGCCAGCAGCCCCCGGCCAGGGTACTCAGATACGCAGTATTTT. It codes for CASSPRPGYSDTQYF. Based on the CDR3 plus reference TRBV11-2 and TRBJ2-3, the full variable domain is EAGVAQSPRYKIIEKRQSVAFWCNPISGHATLYWYQQILGQGPKLLIQFQNNGVVDDSQLPKDRFSAERLKGVDSTLKIQPAKLEDSAVYLCASSPRPGYSDTQYFGPGTRLTVL.

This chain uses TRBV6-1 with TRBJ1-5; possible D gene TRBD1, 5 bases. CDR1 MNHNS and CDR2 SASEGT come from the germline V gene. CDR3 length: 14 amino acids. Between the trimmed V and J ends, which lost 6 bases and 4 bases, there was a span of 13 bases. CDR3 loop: CASSAGSGNQPQHF. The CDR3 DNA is TGTGCCAGCAGCGCAGGGTCGGGAAATCAGCCCCAGCATTTT.

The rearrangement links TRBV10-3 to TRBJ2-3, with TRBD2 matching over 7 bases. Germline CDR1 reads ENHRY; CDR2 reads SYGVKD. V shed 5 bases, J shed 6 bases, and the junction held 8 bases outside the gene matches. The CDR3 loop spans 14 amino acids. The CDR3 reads CAISPRLADDTQYF. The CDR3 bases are TGTGCCATCAGTCCTAGGCTAGCGGATGATACGCAGTATTTT.

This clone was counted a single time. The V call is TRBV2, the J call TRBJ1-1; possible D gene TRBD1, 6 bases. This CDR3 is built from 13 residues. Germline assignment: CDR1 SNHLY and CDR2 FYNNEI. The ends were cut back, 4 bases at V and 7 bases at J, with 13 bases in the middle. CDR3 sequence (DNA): TGTGCCAGCAGTGGGGGGCAGCAGTTTGAAGCTTTCTTT. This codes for CASSGGQQFEAFF.